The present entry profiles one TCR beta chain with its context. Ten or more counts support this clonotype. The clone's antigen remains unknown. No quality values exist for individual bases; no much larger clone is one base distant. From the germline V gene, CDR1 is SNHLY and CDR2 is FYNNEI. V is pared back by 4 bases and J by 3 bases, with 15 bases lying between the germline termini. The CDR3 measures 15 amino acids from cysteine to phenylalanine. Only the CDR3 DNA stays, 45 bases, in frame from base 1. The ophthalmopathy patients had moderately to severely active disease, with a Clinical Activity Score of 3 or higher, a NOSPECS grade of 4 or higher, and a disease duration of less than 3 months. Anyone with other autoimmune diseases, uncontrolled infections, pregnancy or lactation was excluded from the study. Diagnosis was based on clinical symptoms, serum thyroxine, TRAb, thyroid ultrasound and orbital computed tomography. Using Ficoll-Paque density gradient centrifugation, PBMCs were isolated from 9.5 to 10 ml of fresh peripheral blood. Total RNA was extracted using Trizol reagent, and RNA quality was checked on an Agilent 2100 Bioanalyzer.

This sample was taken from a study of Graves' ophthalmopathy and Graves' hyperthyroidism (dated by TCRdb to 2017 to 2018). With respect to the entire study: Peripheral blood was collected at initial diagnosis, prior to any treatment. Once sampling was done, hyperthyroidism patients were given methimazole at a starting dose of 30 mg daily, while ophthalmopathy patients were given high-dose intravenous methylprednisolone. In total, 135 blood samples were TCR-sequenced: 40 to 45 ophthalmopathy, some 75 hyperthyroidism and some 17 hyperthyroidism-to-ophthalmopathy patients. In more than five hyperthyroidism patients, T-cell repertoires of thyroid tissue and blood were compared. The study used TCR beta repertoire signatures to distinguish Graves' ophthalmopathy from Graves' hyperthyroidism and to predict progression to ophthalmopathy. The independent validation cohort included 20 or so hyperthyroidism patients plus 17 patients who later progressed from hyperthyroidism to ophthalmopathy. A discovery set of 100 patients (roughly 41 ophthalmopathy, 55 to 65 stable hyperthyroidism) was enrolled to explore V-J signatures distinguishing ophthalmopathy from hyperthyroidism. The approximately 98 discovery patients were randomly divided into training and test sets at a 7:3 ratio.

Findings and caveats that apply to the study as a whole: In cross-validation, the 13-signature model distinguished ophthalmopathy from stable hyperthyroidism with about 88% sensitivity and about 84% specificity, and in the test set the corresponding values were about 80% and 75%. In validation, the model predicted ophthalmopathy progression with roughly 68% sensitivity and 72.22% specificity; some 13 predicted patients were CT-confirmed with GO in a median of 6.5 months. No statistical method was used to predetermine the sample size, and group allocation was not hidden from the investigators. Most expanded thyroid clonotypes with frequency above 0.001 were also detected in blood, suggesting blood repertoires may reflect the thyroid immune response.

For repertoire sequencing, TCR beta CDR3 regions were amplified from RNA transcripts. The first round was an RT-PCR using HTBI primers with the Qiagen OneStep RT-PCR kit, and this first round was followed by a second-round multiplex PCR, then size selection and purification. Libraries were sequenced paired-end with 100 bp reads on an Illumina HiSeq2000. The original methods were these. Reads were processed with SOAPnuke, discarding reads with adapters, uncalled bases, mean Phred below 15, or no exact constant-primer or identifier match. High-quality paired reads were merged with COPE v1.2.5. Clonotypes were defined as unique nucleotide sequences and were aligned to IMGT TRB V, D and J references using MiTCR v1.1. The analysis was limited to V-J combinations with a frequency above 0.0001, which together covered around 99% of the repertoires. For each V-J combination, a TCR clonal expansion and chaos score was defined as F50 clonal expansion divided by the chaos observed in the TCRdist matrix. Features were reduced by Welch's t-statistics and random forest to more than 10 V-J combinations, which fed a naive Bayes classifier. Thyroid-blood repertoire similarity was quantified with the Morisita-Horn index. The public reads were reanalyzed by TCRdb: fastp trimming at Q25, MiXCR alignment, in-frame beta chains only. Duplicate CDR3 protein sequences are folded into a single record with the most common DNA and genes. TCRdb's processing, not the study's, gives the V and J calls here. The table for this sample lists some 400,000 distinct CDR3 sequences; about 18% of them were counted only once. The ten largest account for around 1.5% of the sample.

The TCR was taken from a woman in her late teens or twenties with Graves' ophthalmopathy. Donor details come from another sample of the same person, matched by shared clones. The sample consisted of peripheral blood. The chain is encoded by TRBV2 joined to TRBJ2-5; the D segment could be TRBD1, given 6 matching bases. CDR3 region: CASSVSDRRKETQYF. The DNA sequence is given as TGTGCCAGCAGTGTATCGGACAGACGAAAAGAGACCCAGTACTTC.